Sequencing of this TCR beta chain was carried out in a study of cytomegalovirus exposure and HLA in healthy donors. Study findings and constraints: Most CMV-associated TCR beta chains appeared HLA-restricted in a later analysis.

There are 17 residues in the CDR3. Germline assignment: CDR1 SNHLY and CDR2 FYNNEI. V lost 3 bases to trimming and J lost 3 bases; unmatched junction nucleotides: 10. With 60 Vbeta and 13 Jbeta primers, the PCR was carried out. Sequencing used immunoSEQ multiplex PCR; TCRdb keeps in-frame clones, though not all of them. The sample consists of approximately 300,000 clones, about 80% of them appearing once. About this clone: Its specificity is not known.

This chain links TRBV2 with TRBJ2-3, with TRBD2 matching over 9 bases. The sequenced sample consisted of PBMCs. The TCR was taken from a girl aged 2 to 9 in good health and CMV-seronegative. DNA of the CDR3: TGTGCCAGCAGTGATAGGGCGGGAGGGCCTAGGACAGATACGCAGTATTTT. Translation gives CASSDRAGGPRTDTQYF.